Detailed here is one T cell receptor beta chain. This entry is derived from a study of blood T cell repertoires in COVID-19. Clones were read by immunoSEQ multiplex PCR, and TCRdb kept only the in-frame ones, dropping some. The table has roughly 430,000 clones, around 90% seen once; the top ten hold over 2%. Specimen: PBMCs or T cells enriched from blood (not recorded which). The TCR comes from a middle-aged woman with acute COVID-19.

CDR3 protein: CASSHPGLVFETQYF. CDR3 in DNA: TGTGCCAGCAGCCACCCGGGACTAGTTTTTGAGACCCAGTACTTC. V and J are TRBV3-1 (or the pseudogene TRBV3-2) and TRBJ2-5; 8 bases are shared with TRBD2. The CDR3 is made up of 15 amino acids. The V gene end was trimmed by 3 bases and the J gene end by 5 bases; junction bases not matched to a gene: 8. CDR1 and CDR2 from the germline V gene are LGHDT and YNNKEL (reference sequence).